The present T cell receptor beta chain was sequenced within a study of T cell responses to AZD1222 COVID-19 vaccine. Turning to the study itself: Pooling covered second doses at about 4 or about 12 weeks.

Study observations and caveats: Two doses of AZD1222 preceded a rise in Spike-specific TCR breadth and depth. Just a handful of AZD1222 recipients were seropositive at baseline.

Germline assignment: CDR1 DFQATT and CDR2 SNEGSKA (reference sequence). The CDR3 spans 11 residues. Between the trimmed V and J ends, which lost 3 bases and 5 bases, there was a span of 7 bases. Worth noting for this clone: Its antigen is as yet unknown.

This table comes from immunoSEQ multiplex PCR, and its TCRdb copy is limited to in-frame clones, with some not included. Of some 97,000 clones listed, over 90% are singletons. This TCR was sampled from an adult in good health. The gene calls are TRBV20-1 and TRBJ1-1, with D unclear. The input for sequencing was peripheral blood, taken on day 0 of AZD1222 vaccination. The CDR3 here is CSARVDTEAFF. CDR3 DNA sequence: TGCAGTGCTAGGGTAGATACTGAAGCTTTCTTT.